This is a list of T cell receptor beta chains from one sample in a study of blood T cell repertoires in COVID-19. The method was immunoSEQ multiplex PCR; TCRdb's version includes in-frame clones alone and lacks a portion of them. This table holds about 140,000 clones, around 89% found once. Material for sequencing was peripheral blood. Receptors were obtained from a human donor with COVID-19, enrolled during active disease. The donor label of this sample is uncertain. Both conserved end residues are part of each CDR3. Fields, in order: V gene, D gene, clone size, J gene, CDR3 protein, CDR3 DNA. A D gene is named only where the DNA matches it firmly. A row's size may be missing; if present it is once, few, many or a size class.

V: TRBV5-1; D: TRBD2; size: -; J: TRBJ2-7; CDR3: CASSLSGRPEGEQYF; DNA: TGCGCCAGCAGCTTGAGCGGGAGGCCAGAGGGAGAGCAGTACTTC
V: TRBV2; D: TRBD2; size: -; J: TRBJ2-1; CDR3: CASRALAGSYNEQFF; DNA: TGTGCCAGCAGGGCCCTAGCGGGCTCCTACAATGAGCAGTTCTTC
V: TRBV2; D: -; size: -; J: TRBJ1-1; CDR3: CANSVRNTEAFF; DNA: TGTGCCAACAGTGTCAGGAACACTGAAGCTTTCTTT
V: TRBV18; D: -; size: -; J: TRBJ2-7; CDR3: CASSPFTPDGAGFYEQYF; DNA: TGTGCCAGCTCACCTTTCACCCCCGATGGAGCGGGCTTCTACGAGCAGTACTTC
V: TRBV18; D: -; size: -; J: TRBJ1-5; CDR3: CASSPGGGQPQHF; DNA: TGTGCCAGCTCACCGGGAGGGGGTCAGCCCCAGCATTTT
V: TRBV15; D: TRBD1; size: -; J: TRBJ2-7; CDR3: CATRRQGSYEQYF; DNA: TGTGCCACTCGCCGACAGGGTTCTTACGAGCAGTACTTC
V: TRBV19; D: -; size: -; J: TRBJ1-4; CDR3: CASSTGGKLFF; DNA: TGTGCCAGTAGTACCGGGGGAAAACTGTTTTTT
V: TRBV11-2; D: -; size: -; J: TRBJ2-3; CDR3: CASSSSSTDTQYF; DNA: TGTGCCAGCAGCTCCTCTAGCACAGATACGCAGTATTTT
V: TRBV19; D: TRBD1; size: -; J: TRBJ1-6; CDR3: CASRTGGHNSPLHF; DNA: TGTGCCAGTAGAACAGGGGGACATAATTCACCCCTCCACTTT
V: TRBV10-3; D: -; size: -; J: TRBJ1-1; CDR3: CAISAEGMGAFF; DNA: TGTGCCATCAGTGCCGAGGGTATGGGAGCTTTCTTT
V: TRBV2; D: TRBD1; size: -; J: TRBJ1-6; CDR3: CASSLQGANSPLHF; DNA: TGTGCCAGCAGTTTACAGGGGGCGAATTCACCCCTCCACTTT
V: TRBV19; D: -; size: -; J: TRBJ1-2; CDR3: CASTKGGITGGYTF; DNA: TGTGCCAGTACCAAAGGGGGAATAACGGGCGGCTACACCTTC
V: TRBV5-6; D: TRBD1; size: -; J: TRBJ1-6; CDR3: CASRPGQALNSPLHF; DNA: TGTGCCAGCAGGCCGGGACAGGCCCTTAATTCACCCCTCCACTTT
V: TRBV24-1; D: -; size: -; J: TRBJ2-1; CDR3: CATSDSGRLTYNEQFF; DNA: TGTGCCACCAGTGACTCCGGGAGACTCACCTACAATGAGCAGTTCTTC
V: TRBV19; D: TRBD1; size: once; J: TRBJ1-2; CDR3: CASSMDRVYGYTF; DNA: TGTGCCAGTAGTATGGACAGGGTTTATGGCTACACCTTC
V: TRBV4-1; D: -; size: -; J: TRBJ2-3; CDR3: CASSQEGGALTDTQYF; DNA: TGCGCCAGCAGCCAAGAGGGGGGGGCCCTCACAGATACGCAGTATTTT
V: TRBV28; D: -; size: -; J: TRBJ2-7; CDR3: CASSLWAEGSYEQYF; DNA: TGTGCCAGCAGTTTGTGGGCAGAGGGCTCCTACGAGCAGTACTTC
V: TRBV6-6; D: -; size: -; J: TRBJ1-2; CDR3: CASSRQAQTTLYGYTF; DNA: TGTGCCAGCAGTCGCCAGGCGCAGACGACCCTCTATGGCTACACCTTC
V: TRBV2; D: -; size: -; J: TRBJ2-3; CDR3: CASRLGGVTDTQYF; DNA: TGTGCCAGCAGGCTGGGCGGGGTCACAGATACGCAGTATTTT
V: TRBV5-1; D: TRBD2; size: -; J: TRBJ2-3; CDR3: CASSLLAGDTDTQYF; DNA: TGCGCCAGCAGCTTACTAGCGGGAGACACAGATACGCAGTATTTT
V: TRBV5-1; D: -; size: -; J: TRBJ1-6; CDR3: CASSLEFGDSPLHF; DNA: TGCGCCAGCAGCTTGGAATTCGGGGATTCACCCCTCCACTTT
V: TRBV5-6; D: -; size: -; J: TRBJ2-7; CDR3: CASSLARSSYEQYF; DNA: TGTGCCAGCAGCTTGGCGAGGAGTTCCTACGAGCAGTACTTC
V: TRBV18; D: TRBD2; size: -; J: TRBJ2-7; CDR3: CASSPQGGYEQYF; DNA: TGTGCCAGCTCACCTCAGGGAGGGTACGAGCAGTACTTC
V: TRBV20-1; D: -; size: once; J: TRBJ2-5; CDR3: CSASGPSTGWAQETQYF; DNA: TGCAGTGCTAGTGGCCCTTCGACGGGGTGGGCCCAAGAGACCCAGTACTTC
V: TRBV5-4; D: TRBD1; size: -; J: TRBJ2-1; CDR3: CASSLPNRDSYNEQFF; DNA: TGTGCCAGCAGCCTGCCCAACCGGGACAGCTACAATGAGCAGTTCTTC
V: TRBV7-6; D: TRBD1; size: -; J: TRBJ1-1; CDR3: CASSRHQGEGNTEAFF; DNA: TGTGCCAGCAGCCGCCACCAGGGGGAAGGGAACACTGAAGCTTTCTTT
V: TRBV2; D: TRBD2; size: -; J: TRBJ2-1; CDR3: CASWTSGVYNEQFF; DNA: TGTGCCAGCTGGACTAGCGGGGTGTACAATGAGCAGTTCTTC
V: TRBV19; D: TRBD1; size: -; J: TRBJ1-1; CDR3: CASSTGVGTEAFF; DNA: TGTGCCAGTAGCACAGGGGTAGGCACTGAAGCTTTCTTT
V: TRBV6-1; D: -; size: -; J: TRBJ1-3; CDR3: CASSELGQIPSGNTIYF; DNA: TGTGCCAGCAGTGAATTAGGACAGATTCCCTCTGGAAACACCATATATTTT
V: TRBV5-6; D: TRBD1; size: few; J: TRBJ1-2; CDR3: CASSVDRGPNYGYTF; DNA: TGTGCCAGCAGCGTCGACAGGGGTCCTAACTATGGCTACACCTTC
V: TRBV11-2; D: TRBD1; size: -; J: TRBJ1-1; CDR3: CASSLNNGQGEAFF; DNA: TGTGCCAGCAGCTTGAACAACGGACAGGGTGAAGCTTTCTTT
V: TRBV9; D: TRBD1; size: -; J: TRBJ1-2; CDR3: CASSTRPGGNYGYTF; DNA: TGTGCCAGCAGCACACGGCCAGGGGGCAACTATGGCTACACCTTC
V: TRBV19; D: TRBD1; size: -; J: TRBJ1-2; CDR3: CASTRGTGVTNYGYTF; DNA: TGTGCCAGTACGCGAGGGACAGGGGTGACTAACTATGGCTACACCTTC
V: TRBV7-2; D: TRBD1; size: -; J: TRBJ2-5; CDR3: CASSYWTGGAGRTQYF; DNA: TGTGCCAGCAGCTATTGGACAGGGGGCGCCGGTAGGACCCAGTACTTC
V: TRBV12-5; D: TRBD1; size: -; J: TRBJ1-2; CDR3: CASDYDRGHGYTF; DNA: TGTGCTAGTGATTACGACAGGGGGCATGGCTACACCTTC
V: TRBV2; D: TRBD2; size: -; J: TRBJ2-1; CDR3: CASSGSERGGLNEQFF; DNA: TGTGCCAGCAGTGGTTCGGAGCGGGGGGGCCTAAATGAGCAGTTCTTC
V: TRBV5-1; D: -; size: -; J: TRBJ1-2; CDR3: CASSYTGSRNYGYTF; DNA: TGCGCCAGCAGCTATACAGGGTCGAGAAACTATGGCTACACCTTC
V: TRBV3-1/TRBV3-2; D: -; size: -; J: TRBJ2-2; CDR3: CASSQNTGETGELFF; DNA: TGTGCCAGCAGCCAGAACACGGGAGAGACCGGGGAGCTGTTTTTT
V: TRBV5-4; D: TRBD2; size: -; J: TRBJ2-5; CDR3: CASSPGLARETQYF; DNA: TGTGCCAGCAGCCCTGGACTAGCCCGGGAGACCCAGTACTTC
V: TRBV18; D: TRBD2; size: -; J: TRBJ2-7; CDR3: CASSPPLAGGREQYF; DNA: TGTGCCAGCTCACCACCTCTAGCGGGAGGGCGCGAGCAGTACTTC
V: TRBV19; D: -; size: -; J: TRBJ2-7; CDR3: CASSVTTASSYEQYF; DNA: TGTGCCAGTAGTGTTACGACAGCCAGCTCCTACGAGCAGTACTTC